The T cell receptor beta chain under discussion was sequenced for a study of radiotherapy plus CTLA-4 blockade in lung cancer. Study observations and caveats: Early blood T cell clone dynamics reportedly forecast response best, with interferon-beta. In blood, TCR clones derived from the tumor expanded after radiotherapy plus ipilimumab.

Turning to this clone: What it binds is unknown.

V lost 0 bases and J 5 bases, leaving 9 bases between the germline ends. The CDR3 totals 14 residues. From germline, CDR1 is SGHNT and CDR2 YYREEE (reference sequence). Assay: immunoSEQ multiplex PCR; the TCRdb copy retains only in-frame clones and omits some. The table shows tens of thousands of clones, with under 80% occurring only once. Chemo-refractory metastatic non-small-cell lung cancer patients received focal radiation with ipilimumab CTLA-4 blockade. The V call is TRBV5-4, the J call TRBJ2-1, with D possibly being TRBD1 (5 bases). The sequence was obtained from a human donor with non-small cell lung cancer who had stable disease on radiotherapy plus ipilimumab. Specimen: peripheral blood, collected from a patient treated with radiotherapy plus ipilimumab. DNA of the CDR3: TGTGCCAGCAGCTTGGACACAGGCAACAATGAGCAGTTCTTC. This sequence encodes CASSLDTGNNEQFF.